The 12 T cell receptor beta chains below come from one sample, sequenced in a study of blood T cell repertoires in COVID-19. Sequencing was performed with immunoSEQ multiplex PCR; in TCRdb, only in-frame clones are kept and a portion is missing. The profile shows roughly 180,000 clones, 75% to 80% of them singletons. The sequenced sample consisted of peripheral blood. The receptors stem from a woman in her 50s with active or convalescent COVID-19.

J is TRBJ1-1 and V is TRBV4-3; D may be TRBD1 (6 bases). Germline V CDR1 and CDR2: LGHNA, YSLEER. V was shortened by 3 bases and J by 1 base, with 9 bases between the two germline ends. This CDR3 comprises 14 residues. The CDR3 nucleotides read TGCGCCAGCAGCCAGGGACATTCGAACACTGAAGCTTTCTTT. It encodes CASSQGHSNTEAFF.

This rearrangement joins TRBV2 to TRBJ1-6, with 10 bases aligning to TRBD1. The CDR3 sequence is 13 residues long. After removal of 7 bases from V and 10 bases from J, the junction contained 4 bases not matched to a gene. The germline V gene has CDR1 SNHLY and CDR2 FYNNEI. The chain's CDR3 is CASKGQGRSPLHF. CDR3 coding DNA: TGTGCCAGCAAGGGACAGGGGCGATCACCCCTCCACTTT.

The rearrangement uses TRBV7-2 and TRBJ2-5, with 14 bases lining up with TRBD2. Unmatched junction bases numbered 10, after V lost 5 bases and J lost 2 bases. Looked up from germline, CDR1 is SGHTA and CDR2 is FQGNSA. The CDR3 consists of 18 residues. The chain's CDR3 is CASSTRTSGGRRQETQYF. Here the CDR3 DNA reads TGTGCCAGCAGCACCCGGACTAGCGGGGGGCGGAGGCAAGAGACCCAGTACTTC.

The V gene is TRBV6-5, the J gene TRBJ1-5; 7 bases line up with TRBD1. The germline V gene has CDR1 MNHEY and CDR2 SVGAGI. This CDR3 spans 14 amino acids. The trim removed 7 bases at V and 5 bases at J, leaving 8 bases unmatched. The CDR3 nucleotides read TGTGCCAGCACCCAGACAGGGTGGGATCAGCCCCAGCATTTT. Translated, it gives CASTQTGWDQPQHF.

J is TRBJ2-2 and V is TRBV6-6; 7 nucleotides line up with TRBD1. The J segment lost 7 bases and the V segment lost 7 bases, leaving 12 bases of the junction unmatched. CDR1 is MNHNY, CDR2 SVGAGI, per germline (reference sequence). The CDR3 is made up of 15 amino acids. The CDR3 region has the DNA TGTGCCAGCATAAGGGGGACAGCTAGGGGCGGGGAGCTGTTTTTT. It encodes CASIRGTARGGELFF.

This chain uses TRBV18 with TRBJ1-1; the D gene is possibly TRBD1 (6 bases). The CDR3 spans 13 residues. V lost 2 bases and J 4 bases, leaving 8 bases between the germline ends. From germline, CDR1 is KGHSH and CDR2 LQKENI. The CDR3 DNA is TGTGCCAGCTCACCAGAGACAGGCACTGAAGCTTTCTTT. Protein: CASSPETGTEAFF.

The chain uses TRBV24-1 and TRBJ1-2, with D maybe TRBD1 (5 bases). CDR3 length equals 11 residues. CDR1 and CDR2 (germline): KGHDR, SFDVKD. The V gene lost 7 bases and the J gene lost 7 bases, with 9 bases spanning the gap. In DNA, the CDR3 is TGTGCCACCAGCGGCCAGGGTGGCTACACCTTC. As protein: CATSGQGGYTF.

The CDR3 region has the DNA TGTGCCTGGGAACAGGGTCCGACTGGCTACACCTTC. As protein: CAWEQGPTGYTF. J is TRBJ1-2 and V is TRBV30; the D gene is possibly TRBD1 (6 bases). The germline V gene has CDR1 GTSNPN and CDR2 SVGIG (reference sequence). V lost 5 bases and J 7 bases, leaving 14 bases between the germline ends. CDR3 length: 12 residues.

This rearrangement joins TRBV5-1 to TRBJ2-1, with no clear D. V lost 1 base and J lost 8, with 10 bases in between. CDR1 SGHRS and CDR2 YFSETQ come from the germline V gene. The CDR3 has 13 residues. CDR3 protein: CASSLYASDEQFF. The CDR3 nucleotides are TGCGCCAGCAGCTTGTATGCGAGTGATGAGCAGTTCTTC.

The CDR3 bases are TGTGCCAGCAGCTTGACAGGGGGCAATCAGCCCCAGCATTTT. Residues: CASSLTGGNQPQHF. The V call is TRBV7-2, the J call TRBJ1-5; 8 bases are a match to TRBD1. Losses at the gene ends were 3 bases for V and 2 bases for J; bases not matched to a gene: 0. Per the germline V gene, CDR1 is SGHTA and CDR2 is FQGNSA. The CDR3 runs 14 residues.

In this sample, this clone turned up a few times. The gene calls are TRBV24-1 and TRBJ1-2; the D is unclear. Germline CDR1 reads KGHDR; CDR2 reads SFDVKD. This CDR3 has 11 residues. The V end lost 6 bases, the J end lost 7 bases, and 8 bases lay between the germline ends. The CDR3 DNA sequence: TGTGCCACCAGTCGTAGCTTTGGCTACACCTTC. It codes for CATSRSFGYTF.

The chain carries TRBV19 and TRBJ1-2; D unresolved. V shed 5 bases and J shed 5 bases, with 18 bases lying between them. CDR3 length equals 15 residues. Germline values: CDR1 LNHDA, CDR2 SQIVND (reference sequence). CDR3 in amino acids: CASSETGKEAYGYTF. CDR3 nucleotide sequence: TGTGCCAGTAGTGAAACGGGGAAGGAGGCGTATGGCTACACCTTC.